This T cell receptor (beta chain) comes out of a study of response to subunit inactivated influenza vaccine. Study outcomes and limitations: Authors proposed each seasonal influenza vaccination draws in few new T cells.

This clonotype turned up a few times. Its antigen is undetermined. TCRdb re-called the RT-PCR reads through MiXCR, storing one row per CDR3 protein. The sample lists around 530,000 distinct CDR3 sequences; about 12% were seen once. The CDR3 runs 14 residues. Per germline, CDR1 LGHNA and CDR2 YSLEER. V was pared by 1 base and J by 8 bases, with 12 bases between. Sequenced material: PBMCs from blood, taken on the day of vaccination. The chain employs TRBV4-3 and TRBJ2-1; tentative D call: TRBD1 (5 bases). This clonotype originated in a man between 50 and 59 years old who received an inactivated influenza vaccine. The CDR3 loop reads CASSQVSLRDEQFF. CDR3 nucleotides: TGCGCCAGCAGCCAAGTAAGCCTCAGGGATGAGCAGTTCTTC.